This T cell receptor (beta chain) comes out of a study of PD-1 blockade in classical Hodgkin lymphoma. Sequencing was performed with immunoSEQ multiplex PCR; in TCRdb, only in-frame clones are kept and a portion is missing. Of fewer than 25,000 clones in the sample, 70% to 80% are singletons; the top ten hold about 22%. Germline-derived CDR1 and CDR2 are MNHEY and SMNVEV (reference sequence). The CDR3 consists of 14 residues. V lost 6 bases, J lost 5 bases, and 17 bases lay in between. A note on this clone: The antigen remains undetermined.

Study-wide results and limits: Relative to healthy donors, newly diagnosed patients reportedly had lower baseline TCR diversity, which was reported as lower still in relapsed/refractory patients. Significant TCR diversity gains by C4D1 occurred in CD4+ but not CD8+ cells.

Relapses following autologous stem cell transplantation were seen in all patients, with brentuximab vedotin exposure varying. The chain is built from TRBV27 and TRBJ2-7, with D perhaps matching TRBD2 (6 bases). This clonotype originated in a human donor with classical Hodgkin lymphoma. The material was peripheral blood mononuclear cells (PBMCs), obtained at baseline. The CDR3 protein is CASSRLDRDHEQYF. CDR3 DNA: TGTGCCAGCAGCCGACTAGATCGTGACCACGAGCAGTACTTC.